Shown below are 4 T cell receptor beta chains from a single sample sequenced in a study of cytomegalovirus exposure and HLA in healthy donors. PCR amplification relied on 60 Vbeta primers (plus 13 Jbeta primers). Sequencing used immunoSEQ multiplex PCR; TCRdb keeps in-frame clones, though not all of them. The sample holds about 70,000 clones, around 69% seen once. The sample comprised PBMCs. These receptors were taken from a human donor in good health.

The rearrangement uses TRBV5-1 and TRBJ2-7, with 9 bases aligning to TRBD1. The CDR3 loop spans 15 amino acids. Looked up from germline, CDR1 is SGHRS and CDR2 is YFSETQ. With V trimmed by 3 bases and J by 2 bases, 6 bases remained unmatched. CDR3 DNA sequence: TGCGCCAGCAGCTCGACCGGGACAGGGACCTACGAGCAGTACTTC. It specifies CASSSTGTGTYEQYF.

The chain recombines TRBV28 with TRBJ2-7; D gene uncertain. Germline CDR1 reads MDHEN; CDR2 reads SYDVKM. The CDR3 spans 12 residues. V was shortened by 7 bases and J by 4 bases, with 11 bases between the two germline ends. Here the CDR3 reads CASTPNRYEQYF. The CDR3 nucleotides read TGTGCCAGCACCCCTAATCGGTACGAGCAGTACTTC.

The V gene is TRBV27, the J gene TRBJ2-7, with 7 bases that match TRBD1. CDR1 and CDR2 from the germline V gene are MNHEY and SMNVEV (reference sequence). V dropped 6 bases and J dropped 4; count of bases not matched to a gene: 12. This CDR3 has 15 residues. As DNA, the CDR3 is TGTGCCAGCAGGGGAGACAGGGATCGGTGGTACGAGCAGTACTTC. Translated, it gives CASRGDRDRWYEQYF.

The rearrangement joins TRBV7-9 to TRBJ2-7; 10 bases align to TRBD2. The V gene end was trimmed by 4 bases and the J gene end by 0 bases; junction bases not matched to a gene: 3. CDR1 is SEHNR, CDR2 FQNEAQ, per germline (reference sequence). The length of the CDR3 is 15 residues. Here the CDR3 reads CASSYSSGSSYEQYF. The DNA of the CDR3 is TGTGCCAGCAGCTATTCTAGCGGGAGCTCCTACGAGCAGTACTTC.